This TCR beta chain was captured in a study of blood T cell repertoires in COVID-19. At the level of the study: Samples taken during acute and convalescent COVID-19 were collected in the United States, Italy and Spain.

Data came from immunoSEQ multiplex PCR; TCRdb stores just in-frame clones and leaves some out. In the table there are over 150,000 clones, about 84% of which are singletons. The length of the CDR3 is 13 residues. The germline V gene has CDR1 MNHEY and CDR2 SVGAGI. V was pared by 6 bases and J by 6 bases, with 6 bases of the junction left unmatched. This clonotype was sampled from a human donor in a cohort sampled during active COVID-19. What was sequenced was peripheral blood. The V gene is TRBV6-5, the J gene TRBJ1-1, with 8 nucleotides matching TRBD1. CDR3: CASSQTGEPEAFF. The CDR3 nucleotides are TGTGCCAGCAGCCAGACAGGGGAGCCTGAAGCTTTCTTT.